The 32 T cell receptor beta chains below were found in one sample sequenced in a study of cytotoxic CD8 clonotypes in ibrutinib-treated CLL. The protocol was immunoSEQ multiplex PCR, while the TCRdb copy is restricted to in-frame clones and leaves out a portion. The table shows a few hundred thousand clones, with 70% occurring only once. The specimen comprised PBMCs, sampled after 24 months of ibrutinib treatment. The receptors were sampled from a human donor with chronic lymphocytic leukemia.

The V gene is TRBV7-9, the J gene TRBJ2-1; D is undetermined. Trimming took off 6 bases at V and 8 bases at J, with 11 bases between the two ends. This CDR3 region has 12 residues. Germline CDR1 and CDR2: SEHNR and FQNEAQ (reference sequence). CDR3 protein: CASSIVLDEQFF. The CDR3 DNA sequence: TGTGCCAGCAGTATAGTCTTGGATGAGCAGTTCTTC.

V usage is TRBV7-3 and J usage is TRBJ2-3; 7 nucleotides match TRBD1. From germline, CDR1 is SGHTA and CDR2 FQGTGA. The CDR3 has 15 amino acids. With V trimmed by 2 bases and J by 1 base, 3 bases remained unmatched. The CDR3 DNA reads as TGTGCCAGCAGCTTAGGGGACAGTGGCACAGATACGCAGTATTTT. Translating it yields CASSLGDSGTDTQYF. Combining the CDR3 with reference TRBV7-3 and TRBJ2-3 gives the whole variable domain GAGVSQTPSNKVTEKGKYVELRCDPISGHTALYWYRQSLGQGPEFLIYFQGTGAADDSGLPNDRFFAVRPEGSVSTLKIQRTERGDSAVYLCASSLGDSGTDTQYFGPGTRLTVL.

This chain joins TRBV4-2 and TRBJ2-7; perhaps TRBD1 as D (5 bases). CDR1 and CDR2 from the germline V gene are LGHNA and YNFKEQ. The germline V and J ends were trimmed by 2 bases and 1 base, with 18 bases remaining between them. The CDR3 runs 17 residues. The CDR3 protein is CASSQKHRTTSSYEQYF. CDR3 nucleotides: TGTGCCAGCAGCCAAAAACATCGGACAACTTCTTCCTACGAGCAGTACTTC.

The chain employs TRBV6-5 and TRBJ2-7; TRBD1 is a possible D gene (5 bases). The CDR3 sequence is 14 residues long. V was pared by 6 bases and J by 2 bases, with 14 bases between. The germline gives CDR1 MNHEY, CDR2 SVGAGI. This chain's CDR3 is CASSRTPGTYEQYF. CDR3 nucleotide sequence: TGTGCCAGCAGCCGAACCCCAGGGACCTACGAGCAGTACTTC.

The gene calls are TRBV25-1 and TRBJ2-1; TRBD1 might be the D (5 bases). V gave up 6 bases and J gave up 0 bases, with 15 bases separating them. From germline, CDR1 is MGHDK and CDR2 SYGVNS. The CDR3 runs 16 residues. CDR3 nucleotide sequence: TGTGCCAGCAGCTCCCTGACAGCAACCTCCTACAATGAGCAGTTCTTC. This translates into CASSSLTATSYNEQFF.

This clone was seen only a few times. Germline and junction disagree at one end, which may indicate a read error. The chain joins TRBV7-7 to TRBJ2-7; 9 nucleotides match TRBD2. Per the germline V gene, CDR1 is SSHAT and CDR2 is FNYEAQ (reference sequence). The CDR3 covers 17 residues. CDR3 protein: CASSPNLGLASRSEQYF. CDR3 nucleotides: TGTGCTAGCAGCCCCAACTTGGGACTAGCAAGTAGGAGCGAGCAGTACTTC.

The chain has TRBV13 and TRBJ2-1, with 7 positions matching TRBD2. With 5 bases clipped from V and 2 bases from J, the junction kept 9 bases outside the gene matches. The CDR3 sequence is 16 residues long. Germline-derived CDR1 and CDR2 are PRHDT and FYEKMQ (reference sequence). The CDR3 here is CASSLELAEPYNEQFF. The CDR3 DNA sequence: TGTGCCAGCAGCCTCGAGCTAGCGGAACCCTACAATGAGCAGTTCTTC.

The chain recombines TRBV5-4 with TRBJ2-7; D remains ambiguous. The CDR3 extends over 12 amino acids. The V end lost 2 bases, the J end lost 5 bases, and 8 bases lay between the germline ends. Germline CDR1 and CDR2: SGHNT and YYREEE (reference sequence). CDR3 sequence: CASSFRGDEQYF. CDR3 coding DNA: TGTGCCAGCAGCTTTAGAGGTGACGAGCAGTACTTC.

The rearrangement links TRBV28 to TRBJ2-7; 8 positions agree with TRBD2. The CDR3 is 15 residues long. Germline lookup yields CDR1 MDHEN and CDR2 SYDVKM. The ends lost 8 bases at V and 2 bases at J; junction bases unmatched: 11. The CDR3 DNA is TGTGCCAGCTCCATTGGGGGTAGCGGGACCTACGAGCAGTACTTC. As protein: CASSIGGSGTYEQYF. Full variable domain (rest looked up from reference TRBV28 and TRBJ2-7): DVKVTQSSRYLVKRTGEKVFLECVQDMDHENMFWYRQDPGLGLRLIYFSYDVKMKEKGDIPEGYSVSREKKERFSLILESASTNQTSMYLCASSIGGSGTYEQYFGPGTRLTVT.

J is TRBJ1-1 and V is TRBV30, with D possibly being TRBD1 (6 bases). The CDR3 is 13 residues long. The germline V gene encodes CDR1 GTSNPN and CDR2 SVGIG (reference sequence). V dropped 7 bases and J dropped 3 bases, with 15 bases sitting between them. The CDR3 DNA reads as TGTGCCTCCTCCGAAGAGGGGGACACTGAAGCTTTCTTT. Residues: CASSEEGDTEAFF.

CDR3 DNA: TGCAGCTCGGTGGACGGCTCCTACAATGAGCAGTTCTTC. It specifies CSSVDGSYNEQFF. The chain has TRBV29-1 and TRBJ2-1, with D uncertain. The CDR3 is made up of 13 amino acids. The V gene lost 8 bases and the J gene lost 0 bases, with 11 bases spanning the gap. Germline loops: CDR1 SQVTM, CDR2 ANQGSEA.

Here the CDR3 reads CASVPGQGAGEQYF. The CDR3, as DNA: TGTGCCAGCGTTCCGGGACAGGGGGCGGGGGAGCAGTACTTC. V and J are TRBV28 and TRBJ2-7; TRBD1 agrees at 12 bases. The V segment lost 8 bases and the J segment 7 bases; nucleotides outside the gene matches: 9. The germline V gene has CDR1 MDHEN and CDR2 SYDVKM. This CDR3 has 14 amino acids.

The J gene is TRBJ1-5, the V gene TRBV9; D unclear. The V gene's germline CDR1 is SGDLS and CDR2 YYNGEE. The CDR3 sequence is 13 residues long. V lost 4 bases and J lost 7, with 12 bases in between. CDR3 in DNA: TGTGCCAGCAGCCGCGAGGGAAAACAGCCCCAGCATTTT. Translated: CASSREGKQPQHF.

The V and J genes are TRBV19 and TRBJ2-7; 9 nucleotides line up with TRBD1. There are 14 residues in the CDR3. The ends lost 5 bases at V and 11 bases at J; junction bases unmatched: 13. Germline CDR1 is LNHDA and CDR2 is SQIVND (reference sequence). The CDR3 protein is CASSPRDRAREEYF. The DNA for the CDR3 is TGTGCCAGTAGTCCCCGGGACAGGGCTAGGGAGGAGTACTTC.

The gene calls are TRBV29-1 and TRBJ2-7; D is ambiguous. This CDR3 is 14 amino acids long. Trimming took 7 bases from V and 2 from J, leaving 18 bases between them. Germline V CDR1 and CDR2: SQVTM, ANQGSEA. The CDR3 sequence is CSAHGHRKPYEQYF. Here the CDR3 DNA reads TGCAGCGCCCACGGCCACAGAAAACCCTACGAGCAGTACTTC.

In its sample, this clone was seen many times. This sequence joins TRBV18 and TRBJ1-2; D is unresolved. This CDR3 is 13 amino acids long. V lost 2 bases, J lost 8 bases, and 12 bases lay in between. CDR1 KGHSH and CDR2 LQKENI come from the germline V gene. CDR3 nucleotides: TGTGCCAGCTCACCAGGGCGACTTAGCGGCTACACCTTC. Translating gives CASSPGRLSGYTF. The whole variable domain, remainder taken from reference TRBV18 and TRBJ1-2, is NAGVMQNPRHLVRRRGQEARLRCSPMKGHSHVYWYRQLPEEGLKFMVYLQKENIIDESGMPKERFSAEFPKEGPSILRIQQVVRGDSAAYFCASSPGRLSGYTFGSGTRLTVV.

This clone was seen once. V usage is TRBV6-6 and J usage is TRBJ2-7; 8 nucleotides line up with TRBD1. In germline, CDR1 is MNHNY, CDR2 SVGAGI (reference sequence). V was clipped by 6 bases and J by 11 bases; unmatched bases: 12. This CDR3 contains 13 residues. Here the CDR3 reads CASSQQTWTGKYF. CDR3 sequence (DNA): TGTGCCAGCAGCCAACAAACCTGGACAGGGAAGTACTTC.

The chain uses TRBV20-1 and TRBJ2-1; no clear D. The CDR3 is made up of 10 amino acids. V lost 2 bases to trimming and J lost 14 bases, with 10 bases between them. Germline values: CDR1 DFQATT, CDR2 SNEGSKA (reference sequence). CDR3 protein: CSARSPQEFF. For the CDR3, the DNA is TGCAGTGCTAGATCCCCCCAGGAGTTCTTC.

The genes are TRBV6-6 and TRBJ2-2; D is unclear. The ends were cut back, 4 bases at V and 1 base at J, with 7 bases in the middle. The CDR3 runs 14 residues. Germline loops: CDR1 MNHNY, CDR2 SVGAGI (reference sequence). Written as DNA, the CDR3 is TGTGCCAGCAGTTTTAGCTTGAACACCGGGGAGCTGTTTTTT. This sequence encodes CASSFSLNTGELFF.

The J gene is TRBJ2-2, the V gene TRBV9, with 8 bases aligning to TRBD2. The CDR3 is 17 amino acids. V dropped 0 bases and J dropped 7; count of bases not matched to a gene: 11. Germline V gene lookup returns CDR1 SGDLS and CDR2 YYNGEE. This CDR3 is CASSVAITGGLVGELFF. The DNA of the CDR3 is TGTGCCAGCAGCGTAGCTATAACGGGAGGGTTGGTCGGGGAGCTGTTTTTT.

The chain combines TRBV27 with TRBJ1-5; D is perhaps TRBD1 (5 bases). Trimming removed 7 bases at V and 7 bases at J, with 11 bases between. Per the germline V gene, CDR1 is MNHEY and CDR2 is SMNVEV (reference sequence). The CDR3 consists of 12 residues. The CDR3 here is CASKGAGQPQHF. CDR3 DNA sequence: TGTGCCAGCAAAGGGGCTGGGCAGCCCCAGCATTTT.

CDR3 in amino acids: CASRGTDTDTQYF. CDR3 nucleotides: TGTGCCAGTAGGGGGACTGACACAGATACGCAGTATTTT. The V call is TRBV19, the J call TRBJ2-3, with TRBD2 as a possible D gene (6 bases). The CDR3 loop spans 13 amino acids. Per the germline V gene, CDR1 is LNHDA and CDR2 is SQIVND (reference sequence). V dropped 6 bases and J dropped 2 bases, with 9 bases sitting between them.

This chain links TRBV29-1 with TRBJ1-5, with D unclear. Per the germline V gene, CDR1 is SQVTM and CDR2 is ANQGSEA. Between the trimmed V and J ends, which lost 5 bases and 0 bases, there was a span of 5 bases. The CDR3 sequence is 12 residues long. The CDR3 nucleotides read TGCAGCGTTAGAAATAGCAATCAGCCCCAGCATTTT. Residues: CSVRNSNQPQHF.

This chain joins TRBV5-6 and TRBJ2-5; 8 bases are a match to TRBD2. CDR1 is SGHDT and CDR2 is YYEEEE in the germline V gene. The CDR3 sequence is 14 residues long. The V gene end was trimmed by 4 bases and the J gene end by 7 bases; junction bases not matched to a gene: 9. CDR3 DNA: TGTGCCAGCAGCGACGAGCGGGGGACGGGGACCCAGTACTTC. It translates to CASSDERGTGTQYF.

CDR3 sequence reads: CSCVLADTQYF. CDR3 in DNA: TGCAGTTGTGTCCTTGCGGATACGCAGTATTTT. The chain links TRBV20-1 to TRBJ2-3, with D uncertain. The CDR3 has 11 residues. The V gene lost 8 bases and the J gene lost 6 bases, with 12 bases spanning the gap. Germline V gene data show CDR1 as DFQATT and CDR2 as SNEGSKA (reference sequence).

This chain links TRBV27 with TRBJ2-7; 9 bases match TRBD1. There are 15 residues in the CDR3. The germline CDR1 and CDR2 sequences are MNHEY and SMNVEV (reference sequence). V lost 6 bases, J lost 4 bases, and 10 bases stayed unmatched. CDR3 in amino acids: CASSPDRGDYYEQYF. CDR3 DNA sequence: TGTGCCAGCAGCCCGGACAGGGGCGATTATTACGAGCAGTACTTC.

This clone turned up a few times. The chain is built from TRBV19 and TRBJ2-1; D ambiguous. The CDR3 covers 18 residues. The V gene's germline CDR1 is LNHDA and CDR2 SQIVND (reference sequence). Trimming took off 0 bases at V and 6 bases at J, with 21 bases between the two ends. The CDR3 region is CASSIEGPEAVGSNEQFF. Written as DNA, the CDR3 is TGTGCCAGTAGTATAGAGGGTCCTGAAGCCGTAGGTTCCAATGAGCAGTTCTTC. The variable domain in full, completed from reference TRBV19 and TRBJ2-1, reads DGGITQSPKYLFRKEGQNVTLSCEQNLNHDAMYWYRQDPGQGLRLIYYSQIVNDFQKGDIAEGYSVSREKKESFPLTVTSAQKNPTAFYLCASSIEGPEAVGSNEQFFGPGTRLTVL.

V gene TRBV27 combines with J gene TRBJ2-1; TRBD2 matches 13 bases. The V gene end was trimmed by 4 bases and the J gene end by 4 bases; junction bases not matched to a gene: 7. CDR3 size: 17 residues. CDR1 and CDR2 from the germline V gene are MNHEY and SMNVEV (reference sequence). The CDR3 sequence: CASSYQGLAGVYNEQFF. The CDR3, as DNA: TGTGCCAGCAGTTATCAAGGACTAGCGGGGGTATACAATGAGCAGTTCTTC.

The J gene is TRBJ1-5, the V gene TRBV4-3; no clear D gene. V lost 3 bases to trimming and J lost 6 bases, with 15 bases between them. Germline V gene lookup returns CDR1 LGHNA and CDR2 YSLEER. This CDR3 contains 15 residues. The CDR3 sequence is CASSQDPHSGQPQHF. The CDR3 DNA sequence: TGCGCCAGCAGCCAGGACCCCCATAGCGGTCAGCCCCAGCATTTT.

This clone was seen a handful of times. This chain connects TRBV11-2 to TRBJ2-7, with 9 bases that match TRBD1. V lost 3 bases and J lost 2; bases outside the gene matches: 14. Germline CDR1 and CDR2: SGHAT and FQNNGV. The CDR3 covers 18 residues. The CDR3 protein is CASSFSTGGPTNPYEQYF. The CDR3 bases are TGTGCCAGCAGCTTCTCTACAGGGGGCCCCACCAATCCCTACGAGCAGTACTTC.

This clone was seen just once. V is TRBV18 and J is TRBJ1-1; D is undetermined. This CDR3 has 11 residues. Deletions cut 8 bases from V and 5 bases from J, with 9 bases between. Germline V gives CDR1 KGHSH, CDR2 LQKENI. CDR3 amino acids: CASEVGTEAFF. DNA of the CDR3: TGTGCCAGCGAGGTGGGTACTGAAGCTTTCTTT.

This clone has a handful of counts. This rearrangement joins TRBV14 to TRBJ1-2; TRBD1 is a possible D gene (6 bases). Germline values: CDR1 SGHDN, CDR2 FVKESK. The CDR3 contains 16 residues. V lost 1 base and J lost 5, with 17 bases in between. CDR3 bases: TGTGCCAGCAGCCAAGGACAGGACGTATATCGGTATGGCTACACCTTC. Protein sequence: CASSQGQDVYRYGYTF.